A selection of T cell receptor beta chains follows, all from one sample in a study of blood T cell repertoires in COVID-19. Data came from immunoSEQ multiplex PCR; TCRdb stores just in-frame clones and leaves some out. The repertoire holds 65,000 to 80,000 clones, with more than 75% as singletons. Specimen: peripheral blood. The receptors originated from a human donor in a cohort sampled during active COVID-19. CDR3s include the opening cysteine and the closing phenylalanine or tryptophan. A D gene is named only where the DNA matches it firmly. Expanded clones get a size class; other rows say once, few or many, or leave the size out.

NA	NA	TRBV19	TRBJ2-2	CASSLAGATSTGELFF	TGTGCCAGTAGTCTTGCAGGGGCAACAAGCACCGGGGAGCTGTTTTTT
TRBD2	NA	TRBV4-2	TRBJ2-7	CASSRGTSGTTSSYEQYF	TGTGCCAGCAGCCGCGGGACTAGCGGAACTACTAGCTCCTACGAGCAGTACTTC
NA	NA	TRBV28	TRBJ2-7	CASSSDQASYEQYF	TGTGCCAGCAGTTCCGACCAGGCTTCCTACGAGCAGTACTTC
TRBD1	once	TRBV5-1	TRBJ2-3	CASSSRGGVDTQYF	TGCGCCAGCAGCTCCCGAGGGGGCGTAGATACGCAGTATTTT
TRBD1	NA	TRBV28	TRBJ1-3	CASSSRDRTGNTIYF	TGTGCCAGCAGTAGCCGGGACAGAACTGGAAACACCATATATTTT
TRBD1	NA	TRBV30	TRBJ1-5	CASESGGGQPQHF	TGTGCCAGTGAATCAGGGGGCGGACAGCCCCAGCATTTT
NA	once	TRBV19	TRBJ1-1	CPLPGGDRGNTEAFF	TGTCCCCTTCCGGGGGGGGACCGTGGGAACACTGAAGCTTTCTTT
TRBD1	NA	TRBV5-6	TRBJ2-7	CASSGQGRLEQYF	TGTGCCAGCAGCGGACAGGGGAGGCTCGAGCAGTACTTC
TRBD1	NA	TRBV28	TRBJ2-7	CASSFGGQGAGEQYF	TGTGCCAGCAGTTTCGGGGGACAGGGGGCGGGAGAGCAGTACTTC
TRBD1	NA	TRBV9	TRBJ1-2	CASSPRDRFYGYTF	TGTGCCAGCAGCCCACGGGACAGGTTCTATGGCTACACCTTC
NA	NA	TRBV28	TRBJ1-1	CASSLPLLGTEAFF	TGTGCCAGCAGTTTACCCCTACTAGGAACTGAAGCTTTCTTT
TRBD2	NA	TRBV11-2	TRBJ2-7	CASSKSGSGYEQYF	TGTGCCAGCAGCAAAAGCGGGAGTGGTTACGAGCAGTACTTC
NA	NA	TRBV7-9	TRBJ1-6	CASSPGGGSPLHF	TGTGCCAGCAGCCCCGGGGGAGGATCACCCCTCCACTTT
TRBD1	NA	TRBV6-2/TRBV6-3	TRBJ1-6	CASSSLPGQGYSPLHF	TGTGCCAGCAGTTCCCTGCCGGGACAGGGGTATTCACCCCTCCACTTT
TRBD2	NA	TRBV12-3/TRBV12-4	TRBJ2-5	CASSLGLAETQYF	TGTGCCAGCAGTTTAGGACTAGCGGAGACCCAGTACTTC
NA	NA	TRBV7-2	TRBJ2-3	CASSWRQPQDTQYF	TGTGCCAGCAGCTGGAGACAGCCTCAAGATACGCAGTATTTT
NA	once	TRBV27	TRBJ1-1	CASSLSYREMAEAFF	TGTGCCAGCAGTTTATCGTACAGGGAAATGGCTGAAGCTTTCTTT
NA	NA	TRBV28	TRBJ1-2	CATLAHRDGYTF	TGTGCCACCCTTGCCCATCGCGATGGCTACACCTTC
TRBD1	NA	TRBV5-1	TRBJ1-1	CASSLGGTGAHTEAFF	TGCGCCAGCAGCTTGGGAGGGACAGGGGCACACACTGAAGCTTTCTTT
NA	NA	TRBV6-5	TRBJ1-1	CASSYREGMNTEAFF	TGTGCCAGCAGTTACCGGGAAGGGATGAACACTGAAGCTTTCTTT
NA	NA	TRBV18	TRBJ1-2	CASSPSTENYGYTF	TGTGCCAGCTCACCTTCGACAGAGAACTATGGCTACACCTTC
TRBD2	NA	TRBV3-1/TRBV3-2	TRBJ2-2	CASSQDERLAEYTGELFF	TGTGCCAGCAGCCAAGATGAAAGACTAGCGGAATACACCGGGGAGCTGTTTTTT
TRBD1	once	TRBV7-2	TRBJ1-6	CASSFQGQGSSPLHF	TGTGCCAGCAGCTTTCAGGGACAGGGTAGTTCACCCCTCCACTTT
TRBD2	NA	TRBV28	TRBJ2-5	CASSPRLGGETQYF	TGTGCCAGCAGTCCCCGCTTGGGAGGGGAGACCCAGTACTTC
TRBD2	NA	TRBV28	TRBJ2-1	CASTAGGASYNEQFF	TGTGCCAGCACCGCGGGGGGGGCCTCCTACAATGAGCAGTTCTTC
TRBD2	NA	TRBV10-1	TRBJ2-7	CASSVALADSSYEQYF	TGCGCCAGCAGTGTAGCCCTAGCGGACTCCTCCTACGAGCAGTACTTC
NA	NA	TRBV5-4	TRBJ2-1	CASSPATARGSYNEQFF	TGTGCCAGCAGCCCTGCGACTGCGCGGGGCTCCTACAATGAGCAGTTCTTC
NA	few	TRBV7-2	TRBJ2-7	CASSLASGSTYEQYF	TGTGCCAGCAGCTTAGCATCCGGGAGCACCTACGAGCAGTACTTC
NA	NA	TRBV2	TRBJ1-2	CASSEVWGGYGYTF	TGTGCCAGCAGTGAAGTGTGGGGAGGCTATGGCTACACCTTC
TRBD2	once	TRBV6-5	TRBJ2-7	CASTLQLAGDHEQYF	TGTGCCAGTACCTTACAACTAGCGGGAGACCACGAGCAGTACTTC
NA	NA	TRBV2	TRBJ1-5	CASGPGTKNQPQHF	TGTGCCAGCGGACCCGGGACAAAAAATCAGCCCCAGCATTTT
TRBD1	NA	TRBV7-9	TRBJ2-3	CASSPYRGRTDTQYF	TGTGCCAGCAGCCCTTACAGGGGGAGGACAGATACGCAGTATTTT
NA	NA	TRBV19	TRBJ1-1	CASSYGVNTEAFF	TGTGCCAGTAGTTACGGAGTGAACACTGAAGCTTTCTTT
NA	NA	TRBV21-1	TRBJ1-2	CASSSELRGSLYDYTF	TGTGCCAGCAGCTCCGAACTCAGGGGCAGTCTCTATGACTACACCTTC
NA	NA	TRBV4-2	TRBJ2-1	CASRSPGGNEQFF	TGTGCCAGCAGGAGCCCTGGAGGGAATGAGCAGTTCTTC
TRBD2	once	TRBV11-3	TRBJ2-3	CASSFSSGRRTDTQYF	TGTGCCAGCAGCTTTTCTAGCGGGAGGCGCACAGATACGCAGTATTTT
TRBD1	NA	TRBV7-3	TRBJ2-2	CASSLNRDRVNTGELFF	TGTGCCAGCAGCTTAAACCGGGACAGGGTAAACACCGGGGAGCTGTTTTTT
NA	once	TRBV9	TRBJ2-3	CASSGGAGTGDTQYF	TGTGCCAGCAGCGGTGGGGCGGGAACGGGAGATACGCAGTATTTT
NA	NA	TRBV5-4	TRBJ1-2	CASSLAGVNGYTF	TGTGCCAGCAGCTTGGCAGGGGTGAATGGCTACACCTTC
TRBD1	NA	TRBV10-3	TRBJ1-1	CAIRDRGALTEAFF	TGTGCCATCAGAGACAGGGGAGCCCTCACTGAAGCTTTCTTT
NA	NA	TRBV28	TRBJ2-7	CASKSPANRVAYEQYF	TGTGCCAGCAAATCCCCCGCGAACAGGGTAGCCTACGAGCAGTACTTC
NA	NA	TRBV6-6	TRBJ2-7	CASSSPGSYEQYF	TGTGCCAGCAGTTCCCCCGGGTCCTACGAGCAGTACTTC
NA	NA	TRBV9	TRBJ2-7	CASSVAGRDLYF	TGTGCCAGCAGCGTAGCAGGGCGGGACCTGTACTTC
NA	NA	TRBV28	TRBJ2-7	CASSLGGTSYEQYF	TGTGCCAGCAGTTTAGGTGGGACTTCCTACGAGCAGTACTTC
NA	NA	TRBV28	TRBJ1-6	CASSEGGGGLRGSPLHF	TGTGCCAGCAGTGAGGGCGGTGGGGGCCTCAGAGGGTCACCCCTCCACTTT
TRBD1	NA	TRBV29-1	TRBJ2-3	CSVGRDRGGDTQYF	TGCAGCGTTGGAAGGGACAGGGGAGGAGATACGCAGTATTTT